The present T cell receptor (beta chain) was sequenced within a study of blood T cells in healthy people across ages. The CDR3 is made up of 11 amino acids. Trimming removed 8 bases from V and 10 bases from J, with 15 bases in between. Germline V lookup: CDR1 DFQATT, CDR2 SNEGSKA (reference sequence). With a J-beta primer mix and a sample-barcoded 5' primer, a second PCR ran 7 to 11 cycles. TCRdb redid the calling of the 5' RACE reads with MiXCR, one entry per CDR3 protein. The data contain about 780,000 distinct CDR3 sequences, roughly 46% of them singletons. The study's findings and limits: Unsorted PBMC material precluded a definitive naive versus antigen-experienced comparison. Naive T cell percentage showed a strong correlation with the diversity of TCR beta. Versus aged donors, long-lived donors had higher diversity and more naive CD4+ cells.

As concerns this clonotype: Its antigen is currently unknown.

Sequences were obtained from blood. The TCR was taken from a man aged 80 or over in good health. The V and J genes are TRBV20-1 and TRBJ2-4, with D perhaps matching TRBD1 (5 bases). The CDR3 sequence: CSYHTQGIQYF. The CDR3, as DNA: TGCAGTTATCACACCCAGGGTATTCAGTACTTC.